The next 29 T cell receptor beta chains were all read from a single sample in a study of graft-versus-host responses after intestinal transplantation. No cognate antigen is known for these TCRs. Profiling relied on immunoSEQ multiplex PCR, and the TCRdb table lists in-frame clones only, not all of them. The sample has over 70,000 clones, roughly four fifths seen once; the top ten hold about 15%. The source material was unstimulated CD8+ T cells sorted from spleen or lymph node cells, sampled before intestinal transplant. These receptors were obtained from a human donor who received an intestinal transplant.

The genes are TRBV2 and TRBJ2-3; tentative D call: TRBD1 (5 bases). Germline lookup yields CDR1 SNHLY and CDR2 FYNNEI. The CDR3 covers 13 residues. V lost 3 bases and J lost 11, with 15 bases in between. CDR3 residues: CASSDLGAMGQYF. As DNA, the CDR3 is TGTGCCAGCAGTGATCTAGGGGCTATGGGGCAGTATTTT.

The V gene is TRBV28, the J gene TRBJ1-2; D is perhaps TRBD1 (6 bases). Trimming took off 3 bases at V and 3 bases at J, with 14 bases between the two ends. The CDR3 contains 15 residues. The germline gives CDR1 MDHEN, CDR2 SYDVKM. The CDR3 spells CASSFWTVWDYGYTF. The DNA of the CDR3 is TGTGCCAGCAGTTTCTGGACAGTTTGGGACTATGGCTACACCTTC.

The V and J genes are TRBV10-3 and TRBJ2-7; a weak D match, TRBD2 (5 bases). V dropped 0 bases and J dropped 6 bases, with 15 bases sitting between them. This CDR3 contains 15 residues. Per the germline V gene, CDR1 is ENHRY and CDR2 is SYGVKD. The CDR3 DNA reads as TGTGCCATCAGTGAGTCGAGCGTCCCTGGAGGCGAGCAGTACTTC. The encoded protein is CAISESSVPGGEQYF.

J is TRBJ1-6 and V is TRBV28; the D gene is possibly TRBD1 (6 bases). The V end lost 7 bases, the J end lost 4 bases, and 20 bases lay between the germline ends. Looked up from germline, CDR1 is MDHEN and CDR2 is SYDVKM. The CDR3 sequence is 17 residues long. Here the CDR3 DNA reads TGTGCCAGCATAAGCAGGGGCCAAACTAATTATAATTCACCCCTCCACTTT. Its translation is CASISRGQTNYNSPLHF.

CDR3 DNA: TGCGCCAGCAGCTGCTGCCCAGGGCCCTACGAGCAGTACTTC. It encodes CASSCCPGPYEQYF. The chain employs TRBV5-1 and TRBJ2-7; a possible D gene is TRBD1 (5 bases). V gave up 3 bases and J gave up 2 bases, with 12 bases separating them. Germline V gives CDR1 SGHRS, CDR2 YFSETQ. This CDR3 is 14 amino acids long.

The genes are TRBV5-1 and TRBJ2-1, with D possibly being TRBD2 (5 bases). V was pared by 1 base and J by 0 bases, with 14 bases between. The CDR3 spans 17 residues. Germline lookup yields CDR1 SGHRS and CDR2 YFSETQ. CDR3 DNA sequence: TGCGCCAGCAGCTTGCAATGGAGCGGCCGCTCCTACAATGAGCAGTTCTTC. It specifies CASSLQWSGRSYNEQFF. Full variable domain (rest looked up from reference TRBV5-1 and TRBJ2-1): KAGVTQTPRYLIKTRGQQVTLSCSPISGHRSVSWYQQTPGQGLQFLFEYFSETQRNKGNFPGRFSGRQFSNSRSEMNVSTLELGDSALYLCASSLQWSGRSYNEQFFGPGTRLTVL.

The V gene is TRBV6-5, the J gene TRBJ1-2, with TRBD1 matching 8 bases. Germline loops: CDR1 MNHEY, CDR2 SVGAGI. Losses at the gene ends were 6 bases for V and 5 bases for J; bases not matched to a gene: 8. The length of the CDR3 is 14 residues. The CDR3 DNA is TGTGCCAGCAGACGGACAGGGCCCACGTATGGCTACACCTTC. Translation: CASRRTGPTYGYTF.

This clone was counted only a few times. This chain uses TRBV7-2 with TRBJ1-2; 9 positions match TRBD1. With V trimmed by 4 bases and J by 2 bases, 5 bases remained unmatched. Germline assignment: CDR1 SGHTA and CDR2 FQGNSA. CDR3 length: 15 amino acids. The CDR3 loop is CASSSRDRANYGYTF. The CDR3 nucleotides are TGTGCCAGCAGCTCCCGGGACAGGGCAAACTATGGCTACACCTTC.

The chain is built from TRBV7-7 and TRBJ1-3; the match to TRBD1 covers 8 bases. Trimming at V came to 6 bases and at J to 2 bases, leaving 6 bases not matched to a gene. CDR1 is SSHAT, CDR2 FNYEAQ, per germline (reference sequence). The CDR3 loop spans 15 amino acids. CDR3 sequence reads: CASSYSQGAGNTIYF. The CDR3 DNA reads TGTGCCAGCAGTTACTCACAGGGGGCTGGAAACACCATATATTTT.

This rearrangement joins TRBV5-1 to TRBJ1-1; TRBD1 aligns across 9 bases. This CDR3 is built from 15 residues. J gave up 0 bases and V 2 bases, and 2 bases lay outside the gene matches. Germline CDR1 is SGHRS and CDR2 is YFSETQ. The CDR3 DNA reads TGCGCCAGCAGCTTTGGACAGGGGATGAACACTGAAGCTTTCTTT. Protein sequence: CASSFGQGMNTEAFF.

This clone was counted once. The CDR3 spells CASSLELAGGPDTQYF. The CDR3 DNA is TGCGCCAGCAGCTTGGAACTAGCGGGGGGCCCAGATACGCAGTATTTT. The chain recombines TRBV5-1 with TRBJ2-3; 12 bases align to TRBD2. The germline V gene has CDR1 SGHRS and CDR2 YFSETQ. The CDR3 runs to 16 residues. The trim removed 0 bases at V and 4 bases at J, leaving 3 bases unmatched. Complete variable domain (other parts from reference TRBV5-1 and TRBJ2-3): KAGVTQTPRYLIKTRGQQVTLSCSPISGHRSVSWYQQTPGQGLQFLFEYFSETQRNKGNFPGRFSGRQFSNSRSEMNVSTLELGDSALYLCASSLELAGGPDTQYFGPGTRLTVL.

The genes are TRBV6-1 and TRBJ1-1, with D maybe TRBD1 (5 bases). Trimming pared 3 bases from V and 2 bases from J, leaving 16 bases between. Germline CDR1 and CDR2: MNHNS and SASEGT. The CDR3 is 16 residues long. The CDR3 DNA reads TGTGCCAGCAGTGAGACCGTGGGGGTTGGAAACACTGAAGCTTTCTTT. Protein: CASSETVGVGNTEAFF.

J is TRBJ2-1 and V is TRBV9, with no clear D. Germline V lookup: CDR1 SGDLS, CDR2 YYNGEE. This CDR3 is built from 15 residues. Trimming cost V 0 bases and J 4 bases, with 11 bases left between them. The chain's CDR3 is CASSVDMTSYNEQFF. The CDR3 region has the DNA TGTGCCAGCAGCGTAGACATGACCTCTTACAATGAGCAGTTCTTC.

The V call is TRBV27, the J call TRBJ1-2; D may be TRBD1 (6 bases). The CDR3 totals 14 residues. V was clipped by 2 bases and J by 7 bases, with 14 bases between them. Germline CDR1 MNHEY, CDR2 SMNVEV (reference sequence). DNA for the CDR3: TGTGCCAGCAGTTTAGGGGGGGGCGTCAGTGGCTACACCTTC. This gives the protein CASSLGGGVSGYTF.

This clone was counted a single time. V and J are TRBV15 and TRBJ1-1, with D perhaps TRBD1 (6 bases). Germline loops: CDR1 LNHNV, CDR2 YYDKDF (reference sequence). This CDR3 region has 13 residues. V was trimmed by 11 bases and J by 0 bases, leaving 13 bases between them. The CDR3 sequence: CAVMDSLNTEAFF. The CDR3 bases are TGTGCCGTCATGGACAGCTTGAACACTGAAGCTTTCTTT.

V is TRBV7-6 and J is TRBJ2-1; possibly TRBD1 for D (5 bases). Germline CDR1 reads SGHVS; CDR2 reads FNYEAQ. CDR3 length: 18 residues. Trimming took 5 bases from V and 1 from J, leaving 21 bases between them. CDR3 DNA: TGTGCCAGCAGCCCCATCGTCGGCAGGGAAGCATCCTACAATGAGCAGTTCTTC. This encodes CASSPIVGREASYNEQFF.

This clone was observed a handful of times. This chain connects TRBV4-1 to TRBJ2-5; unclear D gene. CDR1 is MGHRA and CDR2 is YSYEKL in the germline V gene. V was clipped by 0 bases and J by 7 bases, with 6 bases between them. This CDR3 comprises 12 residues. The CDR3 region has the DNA TGCGCCAGCAGCCAAGATCCGAGGACCCAGTACTTC. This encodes CASSQDPRTQYF.

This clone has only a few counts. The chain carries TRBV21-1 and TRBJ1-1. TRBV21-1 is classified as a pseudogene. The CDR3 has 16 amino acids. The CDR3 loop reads CASSKALYGVSTEAFF. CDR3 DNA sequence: TGTGCCAGCAGCAAAGCGCTTTATGGCGTAAGCACTGAAGCTTTCTTT.

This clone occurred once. The chain's CDR3 is CASSRREMNTEAFF. In nucleotides, the CDR3 is TGTGCCAGCAGCCGCAGGGAGATGAACACTGAAGCTTTCTTT. The genes are TRBV5-5 and TRBJ1-1, with D possibly TRBD1 on 5 matching bases. CDR1 is SGHKS, CDR2 YYEKEE, per germline (reference sequence). This CDR3 contains 14 residues. Trimming pared 4 bases from V and 0 bases from J, leaving 10 bases between.

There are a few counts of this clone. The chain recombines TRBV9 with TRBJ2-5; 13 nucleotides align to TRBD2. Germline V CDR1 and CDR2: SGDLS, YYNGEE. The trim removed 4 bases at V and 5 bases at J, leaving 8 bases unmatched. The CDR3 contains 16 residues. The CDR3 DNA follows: TGTGCCAGCAGCCCCGGGACTAGCGGGGTGAGGGAGACCCAGTACTTC. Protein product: CASSPGTSGVRETQYF.

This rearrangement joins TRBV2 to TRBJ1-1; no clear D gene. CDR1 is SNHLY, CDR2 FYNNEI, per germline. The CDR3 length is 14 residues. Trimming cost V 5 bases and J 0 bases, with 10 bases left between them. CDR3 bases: TGTGCCAGCAGTTTCAGAAACATGAACACTGAAGCTTTCTTT. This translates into CASSFRNMNTEAFF.

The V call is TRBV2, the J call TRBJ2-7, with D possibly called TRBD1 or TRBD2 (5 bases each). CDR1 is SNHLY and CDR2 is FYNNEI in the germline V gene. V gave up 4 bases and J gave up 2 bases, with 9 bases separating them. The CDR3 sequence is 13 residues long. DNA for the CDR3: TGTGCCAGCAGTGGGGACGGTCCCTACGAGCAGTACTTC. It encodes CASSGDGPYEQYF.

DNA for the CDR3: TGTGCCAGCAGTGCGACAGGGCTTAGGGAGACCCAGTACTTC. Translated: CASSATGLRETQYF. This chain uses TRBV6-1 with TRBJ2-5, with 7 bases fitting TRBD1. The CDR3 has 14 residues. Trimming took 4 bases from V and 5 from J; bases not matched to a gene: 7. Germline-derived CDR1 and CDR2 are MNHNS and SASEGT.

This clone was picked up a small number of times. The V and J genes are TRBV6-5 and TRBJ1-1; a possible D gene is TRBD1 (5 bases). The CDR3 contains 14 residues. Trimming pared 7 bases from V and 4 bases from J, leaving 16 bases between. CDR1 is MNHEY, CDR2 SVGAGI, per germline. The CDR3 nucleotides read TGTGCCAGCACCAGAGGAGGGGTGGGCACTGAAGCTTTCTTT. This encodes CASTRGGVGTEAFF.

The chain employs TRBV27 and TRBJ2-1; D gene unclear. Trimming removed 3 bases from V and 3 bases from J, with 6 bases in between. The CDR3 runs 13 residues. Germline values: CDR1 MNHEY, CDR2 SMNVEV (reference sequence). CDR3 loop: CASSFTHYNEQFF. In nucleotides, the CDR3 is TGTGCCAGCAGTTTTACCCACTACAATGAGCAGTTCTTC.

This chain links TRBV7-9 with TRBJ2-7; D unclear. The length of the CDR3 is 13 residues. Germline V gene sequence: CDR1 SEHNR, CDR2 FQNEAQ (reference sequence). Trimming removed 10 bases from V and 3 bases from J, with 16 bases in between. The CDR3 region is CANTPIPFYEQYF. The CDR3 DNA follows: TGTGCCAACACACCCATACCCTTCTACGAGCAGTACTTC.

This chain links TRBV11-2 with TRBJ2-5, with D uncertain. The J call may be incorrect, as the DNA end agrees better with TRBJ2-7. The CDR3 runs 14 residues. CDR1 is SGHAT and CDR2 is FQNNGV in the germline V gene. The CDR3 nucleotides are TGTGCCAGCAGCTTAGAGGGGATTCCCTACGAGCAGTACTTC. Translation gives CASSLEGIPYEQYF.

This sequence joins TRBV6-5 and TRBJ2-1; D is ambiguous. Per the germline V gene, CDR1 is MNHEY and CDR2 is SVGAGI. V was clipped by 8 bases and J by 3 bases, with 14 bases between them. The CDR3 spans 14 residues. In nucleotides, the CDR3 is TGTGCCAGCCGTTTTACTGGATACTACAATGAGCAGTTCTTC. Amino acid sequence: CASRFTGYYNEQFF.

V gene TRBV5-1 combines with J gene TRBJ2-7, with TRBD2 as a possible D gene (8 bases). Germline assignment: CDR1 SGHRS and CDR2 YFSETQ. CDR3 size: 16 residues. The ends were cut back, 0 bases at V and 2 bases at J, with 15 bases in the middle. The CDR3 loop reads CASSLAGGDRAYEQYF. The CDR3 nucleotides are TGCGCCAGCAGCTTGGCGGGAGGGGACAGAGCCTACGAGCAGTACTTC.